This entry lists 27 T cell receptor beta chains sequenced from one sample in a study of T cells in tuberculosis. As for time point: new active TB diagnosis, blood taken before or within 7 days of starting treatment. Data came from immunoSEQ multiplex PCR; TCRdb stores just in-frame clones and leaves some out. The sample holds tens of thousands of clones; roughly 84% are singletons and the top ten take 14% to 15%. The source material was PBMCs, sampled at tuberculosis diagnosis. These receptors were taken from an adult with tuberculosis.

This chain uses TRBV28 with TRBJ1-2, with 10 bases lining up with TRBD1. The CDR3 runs to 16 residues. Germline V gene data show CDR1 as MDHEN and CDR2 as SYDVKM. V shed 6 bases and J 5 bases; nucleotides not matched to a gene: 12. For the CDR3, the DNA is TGTGCCAGCAGCCCTATACGGACAGGGGGTTCATATGGCTACACCTTC. It is translated as CASSPIRTGGSYGYTF.

Only a few counts were recorded for this clone. The chain links TRBV5-6 to TRBJ2-7; 10 positions agree with TRBD1. The ends lost 3 bases at V and 2 bases at J; junction bases unmatched: 2. The CDR3 has 14 residues. Looked up from germline, CDR1 is SGHDT and CDR2 is YYEEEE. CDR3 amino acids: CASSSGTGAYEQYF. The CDR3, as DNA: TGTGCCAGCAGCTCCGGGACAGGGGCCTACGAGCAGTACTTC.

For the CDR3, the DNA is TGTGCCAGCTCACCTGAGGGACTAGCGGGACAAGAGACCCAGTACTTC. Protein: CASSPEGLAGQETQYF. The chain carries TRBV18 and TRBJ2-5; 13 positions match TRBD2. This CDR3 has 16 residues. Germline V gene lookup returns CDR1 KGHSH and CDR2 LQKENI. Trimming took 3 bases from V and 2 from J; bases not matched to a gene: 3.

This chain joins TRBV28 and TRBJ2-5; 8 bases agree with TRBD1. CDR1 is MDHEN and CDR2 is SYDVKM in the germline V gene. This CDR3 region has 13 residues. After removal of 11 bases from V and 0 bases from J, the junction contained 5 bases not matched to a gene. The CDR3 protein is CASTGANQETQYF. The CDR3 DNA reads TGTGCCTCGACAGGGGCCAACCAAGAGACCCAGTACTTC.

There are a few counts of this clone. The chain employs TRBV21-1 and TRBJ1-4; the DNA was not compared with TRBD1, the D call given in the table. TRBV21-1 is reported as a pseudogene. This CDR3 region has 16 residues. CDR3 sequence: CASRDTGGTVREKLFF. The CDR3, as DNA: TGTGCCAGCAGGGACACAGGGGGTACGGTACGGGAAAAACTGTTTTTT.

The V gene is TRBV21-1, the J gene TRBJ1-5; TRBD1, the table's D call, lacks a check against the DNA. TRBV21-1 is given as a pseudogene. This CDR3 is 17 amino acids long. The CDR3 DNA reads TGTGCCAGCAGCAAAGCTCGACAGGGGGCAAGCAATCAGCCCCAGCATTTT. Translating gives CASSKARQGASNQPQHF.

The chain carries TRBV28 and TRBJ2-1; 9 bases align to TRBD2. Germline CDR1 is MDHEN and CDR2 is SYDVKM. Germline trimming cut 7 bases from V and 0 bases from J; bases unmatched to any gene: 1. This CDR3 contains 14 residues. The chain's CDR3 is CASISGSSYNEQFF. In nucleotides, the CDR3 is TGTGCCAGCATTAGCGGGAGCTCCTACAATGAGCAGTTCTTC.

The V and J genes are TRBV19 and TRBJ2-1; D is unclear. This CDR3 spans 11 amino acids. Trimming left V 6 bases short and J 3 bases short, with 3 bases between. Germline CDR1 is LNHDA and CDR2 is SQIVND (reference sequence). For the CDR3, the DNA is TGTGCCAGTAGCTTCTACAATGAGCAGTTCTTC. Translating it yields CASSFYNEQFF.

The CDR3 sequence is CAWGTGLGTDTQYF. The CDR3 nucleotides are TGTGCCTGGGGGACAGGCCTGGGCACAGATACGCAGTATTTT. The rearrangement uses TRBV30 and TRBJ2-3, with TRBD1 matching over 8 bases. The ends lost 5 bases at V and 1 base at J; junction bases unmatched: 5. The germline gives CDR1 GTSNPN, CDR2 SVGIG (reference sequence). The CDR3 length is 14 residues. Full variable domain (rest looked up from reference TRBV30 and TRBJ2-3): SQTIHQWPATLVQPVGSPLSLECTVEGTSNPNLYWYRQAAGRGLQLLFYSVGIGQISSEVPQNLSASRPQDRQFILSSKKLLLSDSGFYLCAWGTGLGTDTQYFGPGTRLTVL.

The chain is built from TRBV11-2 and TRBJ1-4; the D gene is possibly TRBD1 (6 bases). Trimming pared 8 bases from V and 0 bases from J, leaving 25 bases between. This CDR3 spans 19 amino acids. From germline, CDR1 is SGHAT and CDR2 FQNNGV. The DNA of the CDR3 is TGTGCCAGCGCCATGGGGGCCGGATCCCCACTCGCAACTAATGAAAAACTGTTTTTT. It yields the protein CASAMGAGSPLATNEKLFF.

The chain uses TRBV7-8 and TRBJ2-1; D is perhaps TRBD2 (6 bases). Trimming removed 5 bases at V and 5 bases at J, with 16 bases between. The CDR3 sequence is 15 residues long. The germline V gene encodes CDR1 SGHVS and CDR2 FQNEAQ. DNA of the CDR3: TGTGCCAGCAGCCCATCCTTGGGAGGCCACAATGAGCAGTTCTTC. Amino acids: CASSPSLGGHNEQFF.

This rearrangement joins TRBV6-6 to TRBJ1-5; D perhaps matches TRBD1 (5 bases). The V end was cut by 5 bases, the J end by 4 bases, with 9 bases between. Germline V lookup: CDR1 MNHNY, CDR2 SVGAGI (reference sequence). The CDR3 is 13 amino acids. As DNA, the CDR3 is TGTGCCAGCAGTGTGACAGAGAATCAGCCCCAGCATTTT. It codes for CASSVTENQPQHF.

This rearrangement joins TRBV14 to TRBJ2-1, with TRBD2 as a possible D gene (5 bases). Germline CDR1 SGHDN, CDR2 FVKESK. The CDR3 runs 16 residues. V shed 3 bases and J shed 5 bases, with 17 bases lying between them. The CDR3 region has the DNA TGTGCCAGCAGCCACCTAAGGACTGGGCTTAACAATGAGCAGTTCTTC. Amino acids: CASSHLRTGLNNEQFF.

V and J are TRBV27 and TRBJ2-1; TRBD2 agrees at 7 bases. V shed 2 bases, J shed 4 bases, and the junction held 8 bases outside the gene matches. The length of the CDR3 is 16 residues. In germline, CDR1 is MNHEY, CDR2 SMNVEV (reference sequence). CDR3 coding DNA: TGTGCCAGCAGTTTAGGGAGGGGAACTTTTTACAATGAGCAGTTCTTC. It encodes CASSLGRGTFYNEQFF.

The CDR3 sequence: CASSSSGIAKNIQYF. The DNA of the CDR3 is TGTGCCAGCAGTTCCAGCGGGATAGCCAAAAACATTCAGTACTTC. The chain links TRBV6-5 to TRBJ2-4, with 7 bases fitting TRBD2. The CDR3 runs to 15 residues. V lost 4 bases, J lost 0 bases, and 3 bases stayed unmatched. CDR1 MNHEY and CDR2 SVGAGI come from the germline V gene.

The chain carries TRBV11-2 and TRBJ2-1; no firm D call. The CDR3 spans 12 residues. CDR1 is SGHAT and CDR2 is FQNNGV in the germline V gene. The ends were cut back, 0 bases at V and 6 bases at J, with 3 bases in the middle. The CDR3 spells CASSLEANEQFF. DNA for the CDR3: TGTGCCAGCAGCTTAGAGGCCAATGAGCAGTTCTTC.

The chain uses TRBV28 and TRBJ2-7; 7 positions agree with TRBD1. The V gene's germline CDR1 is MDHEN and CDR2 SYDVKM. The CDR3 totals 16 residues. The junction had 10 bases not matched to a gene; V was cut back by 5 bases and J by 0 bases. For the CDR3, the DNA is TGTGCCAGCAGTCCCCCCGGACAGGTACTCTCCTACGAGCAGTACTTC. Translated, it gives CASSPPGQVLSYEQYF. The full variable domain, rest sourced from reference TRBV28 and TRBJ2-7, is DVKVTQSSRYLVKRTGEKVFLECVQDMDHENMFWYRQDPGLGLRLIYFSYDVKMKEKGDIPEGYSVSREKKERFSLILESASTNQTSMYLCASSPPGQVLSYEQYFGPGTRLTVT.

The V call is TRBV28, the J call TRBJ1-2, with TRBD1 matching over 8 bases. This CDR3 region has 16 residues. After removal of 6 bases from V and 2 bases from J, the junction contained 11 bases not matched to a gene. The V gene's germline CDR1 is MDHEN and CDR2 SYDVKM. This chain's CDR3 is CASSSPLQGANYGYTF. CDR3 coding DNA: TGTGCCAGCAGCTCACCCCTCCAGGGGGCAAACTATGGCTACACCTTC.

V is TRBV30 and J is TRBJ1-5; D gene uncertain. The CDR3 length is 15 residues. V dropped 2 bases and J dropped 1 base, with 12 bases sitting between them. Germline V lookup: CDR1 GTSNPN, CDR2 SVGIG (reference sequence). CDR3 region: CAWSRGSASNQPQHF. The CDR3 DNA reads TGTGCCTGGAGTCGGGGATCGGCAAGCAATCAGCCCCAGCATTTT.

The chain employs TRBV19 and TRBJ2-2; unclear D gene. Trimming removed 3 bases at V and 7 bases at J, with 6 bases between. CDR1 LNHDA and CDR2 SQIVND come from the germline V gene (reference sequence). CDR3 length: 12 residues. The CDR3: CASSIVSGELFF. As DNA, the CDR3 is TGTGCCAGTAGTATTGTCAGCGGGGAGCTGTTTTTT.

The chain is built from TRBV7-9 and TRBJ2-5; 12 bases align to TRBD2. Germline V gene sequence: CDR1 SEHNR, CDR2 FQNEAQ (reference sequence). Trimming cost V 5 bases and J 2 bases; bases outside gene matches: 6. The length of the CDR3 is 16 residues. CDR3 sequence reads: CASSAGLAGNQETQYF. The CDR3 DNA follows: TGTGCCAGCAGCGCAGGACTAGCGGGAAATCAAGAGACCCAGTACTTC. Full variable domain (missing parts from reference TRBV7-9 and TRBJ2-5): DTGVSQNPRHKITKRGQNVTFRCDPISEHNRLYWYRQTLGQGPEFLTYFQNEAQLEKSRLLSDRFSAERPKGSFSTLEIQRTEQGDSAMYLCASSAGLAGNQETQYFGPGTRLLVL.

The chain combines TRBV19 with TRBJ1-5, with D tentatively TRBD1 (5 bases). This CDR3 region has 16 residues. Germline V gives CDR1 LNHDA, CDR2 SQIVND (reference sequence). The V end lost 5 bases, the J end lost 4 bases, and 18 bases lay between the germline ends. The CDR3 nucleotides are TGTGCCAGTAGTGAGGATGGTAGGGGCCGTAATCAGCCCCAGCATTTT. It encodes CASSEDGRGRNQPQHF.

CDR3 protein: CASSSRGTLNTEAFF. The DNA for the CDR3 is TGCGCCAGCAGCTCCCGGGGGACCCTAAACACTGAAGCTTTCTTT. This sequence joins TRBV4-3 and TRBJ1-1, with D maybe TRBD1 (5 bases). CDR1 LGHNA and CDR2 YSLEER come from the germline V gene. V lost 5 bases to trimming and J lost 2 bases, with 15 bases between them. This CDR3 has 15 residues.

The chain links TRBV2 to TRBJ2-6, with D hard to call. Trimming removed 1 base from V and 0 bases from J, with 7 bases in between. Germline assignment: CDR1 SNHLY and CDR2 FYNNEI. This CDR3 spans 16 amino acids. DNA of the CDR3: TGTGCCAGCAGTGAAGGAGGCGGCTCTGGGGCCAACGTCCTGACTTTC. This codes for CASSEGGGSGANVLTF.

This chain connects TRBV7-8 to TRBJ2-1; unclear D gene. This CDR3 region has 17 residues. Between the trimmed V and J ends, which lost 5 bases and 0 bases, there was a span of 17 bases. Germline V lookup: CDR1 SGHVS, CDR2 FQNEAQ. The CDR3 is CASSESIFKSSYNEQFF. In nucleotides, the CDR3 is TGTGCCAGCAGCGAATCAATTTTTAAGAGCTCCTACAATGAGCAGTTCTTC. Based on the CDR3 plus reference TRBV7-8 and TRBJ2-1, the full variable domain is GAGVSQSPRYKVAKRGQDVALRCDPISGHVSLFWYQQALGQGPEFLTYFQNEAQLDKSGLPSDRFFAERPEGSVSTLKIQRTQQEDSAVYLCASSESIFKSSYNEQFFGPGTRLTVL.

J is TRBJ1-3 and V is TRBV6-5; weak D call: TRBD1 (5 bases). In germline, CDR1 is MNHEY, CDR2 SVGAGI. The CDR3 consists of 14 residues. Trimming took off 1 base at V and 2 bases at J, with 6 bases between the two ends. The chain's CDR3 is CASSYWGAGNTIYF. The CDR3 nucleotides read TGTGCCAGCAGTTACTGGGGGGCTGGAAACACCATATATTTT.

The chain employs TRBV10-3 and TRBJ1-2, with D unclear. The CDR3 has 13 amino acids. CDR1 is ENHRY and CDR2 is SYGVKD in the germline V gene. V was clipped by 2 bases and J by 8 bases, with 12 bases between them. The CDR3 is CAISEPGVGGYTF. CDR3 sequence (DNA): TGTGCCATCAGTGAGCCCGGGGTCGGGGGCTACACCTTC.